What follows are 21 T cell receptor beta chains derived from one specimen sequenced in a study of T cell repertoires in cytomegalovirus infection. TCRdb analysed the reads with MiXCR anew, one entry per CDR3 protein. The sample carries 250,000 or so distinct CDR3 sequences, roughly 10% recorded once. Sample: PBMCs. The receptors were sampled from a human donor in good health (CMV status not recorded). Some clones in this sample may be carry-over from other donors' samples.

This clonotype was detected ten times or more. The genes are TRBV7-2 and TRBJ2-6; 16 nucleotides match TRBD2. Germline CDR1 reads SGHTA; CDR2 reads FQGNSA. The CDR3 is made up of 18 amino acids. V gave up 4 bases and J gave up 2 bases; unmatched junction bases: 2. The CDR3 here is CASSWGLAGGPGANVLTF. The CDR3 region has the DNA TGTGCCAGCAGCTGGGGACTAGCGGGGGGGCCTGGGGCCAACGTCCTGACTTTC.

The chain is built from TRBV6-1 and TRBJ1-1, with TRBD1 identical over 12 bases. Unmatched junction bases numbered 12, after V lost 2 bases and J lost 5 bases. The CDR3 spans 18 residues. The V gene's germline CDR1 is MNHNS and CDR2 SASEGT. CDR3 DNA: TGTGCCAGCAGTGAAAGGGACAGGGGGCGATCTCTGGATACTGAAGCTTTCTTT. Translated, it gives CASSERDRGRSLDTEAFF.

The table lists this clonotype with many counts. V usage is TRBV7-9 and J usage is TRBJ1-1; 7 bases align to TRBD1. The V gene's germline CDR1 is SEHNR and CDR2 FQNEAQ (reference sequence). The CDR3 extends over 17 amino acids. V shed 3 bases, J shed 4 bases, and the junction held 14 bases outside the gene matches. DNA for the CDR3: TGTGCCAGCAGCTTCGAACTAATAACAGGGGAAGGCACTGAAGCTTTCTTT. Translating gives CASSFELITGEGTEAFF.

This clonotype was counted ten times or more. The chain uses TRBV7-2 and TRBJ1-1, with unresolved D. V was trimmed by 5 bases and J by 1 base, leaving 14 bases between them. CDR3 length: 15 residues. Germline assignment: CDR1 SGHTA and CDR2 FQGNSA. Here the CDR3 DNA reads TGTGCCAGCAGCCTCGGTTTGATGGCGAACACTGAAGCTTTCTTT. Translating it yields CASSLGLMANTEAFF.

The V gene is TRBV7-9, the J gene TRBJ2-2, with D perhaps TRBD2 (5 bases). V shed 5 bases and J shed 5 bases, with 12 bases lying between them. In germline, CDR1 is SEHNR, CDR2 FQNEAQ (reference sequence). The CDR3 has 14 residues. The CDR3 is CASSEGRRTGELFF. The CDR3, as DNA: TGTGCCAGCAGCGAGGGCCGGAGGACCGGGGAGCTGTTTTTT.

V usage is TRBV7-3 and J usage is TRBJ1-6; D remains unclear. Looked up from germline, CDR1 is SGHTA and CDR2 is FQGTGA. The CDR3 length is 14 residues. V shed 4 bases and J shed 9 bases, with 13 bases lying between them. CDR3 sequence: CASSSGAVGSPLHF. CDR3 DNA sequence: TGTGCCAGCAGCTCGGGAGCCGTGGGTTCACCCCTCCACTTT. The whole variable domain, filled in from reference TRBV7-3 and TRBJ1-6, reads GAGVSQTPSNKVTEKGKYVELRCDPISGHTALYWYRQSLGQGPEFLIYFQGTGAADDSGLPNDRFFAVRPEGSVSTLKIQRTERGDSAVYLCASSSGAVGSPLHFGNGTRLTVT.

V usage is TRBV30 and J usage is TRBJ2-1; D unclear. Trimming shortened V by 3 bases and J by 8 bases, and 11 bases separated the two germline ends. Germline loops: CDR1 GTSNPN, CDR2 SVGIG (reference sequence). The CDR3 runs to 12 residues. As DNA, the CDR3 is TGTGCCTGGAGCAAATCTACCCATGAGCAGTTCTTC. Translating gives CAWSKSTHEQFF.

At least ten counts were recorded for this clonotype. The rearrangement joins TRBV6-8 to TRBJ2-3, with 7 bases identical to TRBD2. V gave up 2 bases and J gave up 7 bases; unmatched junction bases: 15. Germline loops: CDR1 MNHGY, CDR2 SAAAGT. CDR3 length: 17 amino acids. In DNA, the CDR3 is TGTGCCAGCAGTTACGGGGCGGGGGATTACCCCAGGAATACGCAGTATTTT. This codes for CASSYGAGDYPRNTQYF.

The J gene is TRBJ1-1, the V gene TRBV4-3; TRBD1 matches 7 bases. The CDR3 is 17 residues long. Germline CDR1 reads LGHNA; CDR2 reads YSLEER. V shed 0 bases, J shed 2 bases, and the junction held 9 bases outside the gene matches. The CDR3 loop is CASSQDLWDSINTEAFF. CDR3 in DNA: TGCGCCAGCAGCCAAGACCTTTGGGACAGCATAAACACTGAAGCTTTCTTT.

There are many counts of this clonotype. The CDR3 DNA sequence: TGTGCCAGCAGTTTAGAGTTCGGCTACACCTTC. Its translation: CASSLEFGYTF. The gene calls are TRBV12-3 or TRBV12-4 and TRBJ1-2; no definite D call. CDR3 length: 11 residues. V gave up 1 base and J gave up 8 bases, with 5 bases separating them.

The table lists this clonotype with many counts. This sequence joins TRBV7-9 and TRBJ1-3, with D maybe TRBD1 (6 bases). CDR1 is SEHNR, CDR2 FQNEAQ, per germline (reference sequence). The CDR3 is 15 residues long. Trimming removed 3 bases from V and 8 bases from J, with 17 bases in between. The CDR3 bases are TGTGCCAGCAGCTTGGGGACACAGGGAGAACACACCATATATTTT. Translation gives CASSLGTQGEHTIYF.

This clonotype has ten or more counts. This rearrangement joins TRBV11-3 to TRBJ2-1; 7 nucleotides agree with TRBD2. V lost 5 bases to trimming and J lost 3 bases; unmatched junction nucleotides: 1. Germline V gene sequence: CDR1 SGHNT, CDR2 YENEEA. This CDR3 region has 13 residues. The CDR3 DNA follows: TGTGCCAGCAGCCAGCGGGACTACAATGAGCAGTTCTTC. This codes for CASSQRDYNEQFF.

This clonotype has a count of ten or more. This sequence joins TRBV7-3 and TRBJ2-5, with 9 positions matching TRBD2. Germline CDR1 SGHTA, CDR2 FQGTGA. The J segment lost 1 base and the V segment lost 6 bases, leaving 6 bases of the junction unmatched. CDR3 length equals 15 residues. The CDR3 region has the DNA TGTGCCAGCAGTTACAGCGGGGGGCTCCAAGAGACCCAGTACTTC. Protein sequence: CASSYSGGLQETQYF.

The V call is TRBV12-3 or TRBV12-4, the J call TRBJ2-5; maybe TRBD1 (5 bases). The CDR3 spans 13 residues. Between the trimmed V and J ends, which lost 5 bases and 4 bases, there was a span of 11 bases. Written as DNA, the CDR3 is TGTGCCAGCAGTCGCGTTAGGGGAGAGACCCAGTACTTC. Residues: CASSRVRGETQYF.

A few counts support this clonotype. The CDR3 loop is CASSHLLGGYTF. As DNA, the CDR3 is TGTGCCAGCAGTCACTTACTAGGTGGCTACACCTTC. The V gene is TRBV2, the J gene TRBJ1-2; the D is unclear. CDR3 length: 12 amino acids. Germline V gene lookup returns CDR1 SNHLY and CDR2 FYNNEI. V lost 5 bases and J 7 bases, leaving 11 bases between the germline ends.

The chain recombines TRBV11-2 with TRBJ2-1, with no clear D. Germline CDR1 SGHAT, CDR2 FQNNGV. The ends were cut back, 1 base at V and 9 bases at J, with 10 bases in the middle. This CDR3 has 13 residues. The CDR3: CASSLVGFGEQFF. The CDR3 DNA sequence: TGTGCCAGCAGCTTAGTTGGGTTCGGTGAGCAGTTCTTC. The whole variable domain, remainder taken from reference TRBV11-2 and TRBJ2-1, is EAGVAQSPRYKIIEKRQSVAFWCNPISGHATLYWYQQILGQGPKLLIQFQNNGVVDDSQLPKDRFSAERLKGVDSTLKIQPAKLEDSAVYLCASSLVGFGEQFFGPGTRLTVL.

This clonotype has a handful of counts. The gene calls are TRBV7-8 and TRBJ2-7; no firm D call. V lost 2 bases and J 0 bases, leaving 8 bases between the germline ends. The CDR3 totals 14 residues. CDR1 is SGHVS, CDR2 FQNEAQ, per germline. The CDR3 sequence: CASSLSRTSYEQYF. The CDR3 DNA is TGTGCCAGCAGCTTATCTAGGACCTCCTACGAGCAGTACTTC.

The sample holds many counts of this clonotype. The chain recombines TRBV20-1 with TRBJ2-7, with TRBD1 matching 8 bases. From germline, CDR1 is DFQATT and CDR2 SNEGSKA (reference sequence). V dropped 5 bases and J dropped 1; count of bases not matched to a gene: 10. The length of the CDR3 is 15 residues. DNA for the CDR3: TGCAGTGCTCGTAGGACAGGGCACGATTCCTACGAGCAGTACTTC. Its protein product is CSARRTGHDSYEQYF.

This clonotype qualifies as medium-sized. The CDR3 here is CASSARDSRYNSPLHF. The CDR3 DNA follows: TGTGCCAGCAGCGCCCGGGACAGCCGCTATAATTCACCCCTCCACTTT. This chain links TRBV7-2 with TRBJ1-6; 7 nucleotides align to TRBD1. The CDR3 consists of 16 residues. The germline V gene has CDR1 SGHTA and CDR2 FQGNSA. The V and J ends lost 5 bases and 3 bases, in that order; junction bases with no gene match: 7.

This clonotype was observed at least ten times. V usage is TRBV7-6 and J usage is TRBJ2-1; the D gene is possibly TRBD2 (5 bases). This CDR3 is built from 17 residues. In germline, CDR1 is SGHVS, CDR2 FNYEAQ. V was pared by 1 base and J by 1 base, with 14 bases between. The CDR3 protein is CASSLVSGSGSYNEQFF. The CDR3 coding sequence is TGTGCCAGCAGCTTAGTGTCGGGGAGTGGATCCTACAATGAGCAGTTCTTC. The whole variable domain, remainder taken from reference TRBV7-6 and TRBJ2-1, is GAGVSQSPRYKVTKRGQDVALRCDPISGHVSLYWYRQALGQGPEFLTYFNYEAQQDKSGLPNDRFSAERPEGSISTLTIQRTEQRDSAMYRCASSLVSGSGSYNEQFFGPGTRLTVL.

This clonotype has just a few counts. The V and J genes are TRBV28 and TRBJ2-7, with D uncertain. Deletions cut 6 bases from V and 3 bases from J, with 9 bases between. This CDR3 has 12 residues. Germline V lookup: CDR1 MDHEN, CDR2 SYDVKM. This chain's CDR3 is CASRTAHYEQYF. CDR3 nucleotide sequence: TGTGCCAGCAGGACCGCCCACTACGAGCAGTACTTC.